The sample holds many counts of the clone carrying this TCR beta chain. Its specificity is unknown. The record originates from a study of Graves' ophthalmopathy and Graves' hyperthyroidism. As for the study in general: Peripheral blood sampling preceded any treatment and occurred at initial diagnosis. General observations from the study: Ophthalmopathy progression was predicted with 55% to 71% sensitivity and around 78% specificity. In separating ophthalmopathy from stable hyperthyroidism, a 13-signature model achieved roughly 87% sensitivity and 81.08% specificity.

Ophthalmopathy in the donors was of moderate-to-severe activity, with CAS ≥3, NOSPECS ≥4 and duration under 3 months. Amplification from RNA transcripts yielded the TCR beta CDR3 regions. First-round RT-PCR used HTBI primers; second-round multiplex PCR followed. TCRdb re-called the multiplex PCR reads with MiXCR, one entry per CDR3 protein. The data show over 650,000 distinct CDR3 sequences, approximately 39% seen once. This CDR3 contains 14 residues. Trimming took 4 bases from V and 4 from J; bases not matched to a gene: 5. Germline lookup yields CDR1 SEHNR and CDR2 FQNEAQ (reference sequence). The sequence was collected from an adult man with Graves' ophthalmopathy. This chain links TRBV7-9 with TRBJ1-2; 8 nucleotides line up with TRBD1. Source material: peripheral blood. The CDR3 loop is CASSSTGAGYGYTF. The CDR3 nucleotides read TGTGCCAGCAGCTCGACAGGGGCTGGCTATGGCTACACCTTC.